This is a list of T cell receptor beta chains from one sample in a study of CD4 T cells in relation to SARS-CoV-2 and coronaviruses. Their target antigens are unknown. Libraries were prepared by immunoSEQ multiplex PCR; TCRdb keeps only in-frame clonotypes and omits some of them. Here the sample spans 24,000 or so clones, approximately 80% being singletons. Sequencing was performed on CD4+ T cells from PBMCs, cultured in vitro. These TCRs come from a human donor in good health. The CDR3 runs from the conserved cysteine through the conserved F or W. Each record gives: J gene, clone size, V gene, D gene, CDR3 protein, CDR3 DNA. A D gene is named only where the DNA matches it firmly. A clone size is listed for some rows: how often the clone was seen (once, few, many), or a class if it is expanded.

TRBJ2-2,NA,TRBV5-1,NA,CASRLGGTGELFF,TGCGCCAGCAGATTAGGGGGCACCGGGGAGCTGTTTTTT
TRBJ2-1,NA,TRBV3-1/TRBV3-2,TRBD1,CASSQGTGREQFF,TGTGCCAGCAGCCAGGGGACAGGGAGAGAGCAGTTCTTC
TRBJ1-1,NA,TRBV7-9,TRBD1,CASSLVLRGNAFF,TGTGCCAGCAGCTTAGTACTCAGGGGGAACGCTTTCTTT
TRBJ1-4,NA,TRBV6-6,NA,CASSYSRQGNEKLFF,TGTGCCAGCAGTTACTCGAGGCAGGGGAATGAAAAACTGTTTTTT
TRBJ2-3,NA,TRBV7-6,TRBD1,CASSLDSGGQNTDTQYF,TGTGCCAGCAGCTTAGATTCTGGGGGACAGAACACAGATACGCAGTATTTT
TRBJ2-1,NA,TRBV7-9,TRBD2,CASSLSILSGLAGWEEQFF,TGTGCCAGCAGCTTATCTATTCTCTCGGGACTAGCTGGATGGGAAGAGCAGTTCTTC
TRBJ2-7,NA,TRBV7-2,TRBD2,CASSLGLAAYEQYF,TGTGCCAGCAGCTTAGGACTAGCGGCCTACGAGCAGTACTTC
TRBJ2-1,NA,TRBV21-1,NA,CASSKPPGNNEQFF,TGTGCCAGCAGCAAACCTCCCGGTAACAATGAGCAGTTCTTC
TRBJ2-1,NA,TRBV3-1/TRBV3-2,TRBD2,CASSPKGTSGRAHEQFF,TGTGCCAGCAGCCCGAAGGGAACTAGCGGGAGGGCACATGAGCAGTTCTTC
TRBJ1-6,NA,TRBV12-5,NA,CASGLAQGSSPLHF,TGTGCTAGTGGTTTGGCCCAGGGGTCTTCACCCCTCCACTTT
TRBJ1-2,NA,TRBV9,NA,CASSVEAGRDYGYTF,TGTGCCAGCAGCGTAGAGGCAGGGAGGGACTATGGCTACACCTTC
TRBJ1-5,NA,TRBV10-2,NA,CASSEDRGRGQPQHF,TGCGCCAGCAGTGAGGACCGGGGGAGAGGCCAGCCCCAGCATTTT
TRBJ2-1,NA,TRBV27,NA,CASSLLLEGGRSYNEQFF,TGTGCCAGCAGTTTGTTGTTGGAGGGAGGACGCTCCTACAATGAGCAGTTCTTC
TRBJ1-1,NA,TRBV29-1,TRBD1,CSVSLRGPLNTEAFF,TGCAGCGTCTCTCTCAGGGGGCCGTTGAACACTGAAGCTTTCTTT
TRBJ2-5,NA,TRBV11-2,TRBD2,CASSYKTSGGPQTQYF,TGTGCCAGCAGCTATAAGACTAGCGGGGGCCCTCAGACCCAGTACTTC
TRBJ2-7,few,TRBV7-9,TRBD1,CASASPGQGRGEQYF,TGTGCCAGCGCCTCCCCCGGACAGGGCCGGGGGGAGCAGTACTTC
TRBJ1-6,once,TRBV7-3,NA,CASSLTPRVQYSPLHF,TGTGCCAGCAGCTTAACGCCGAGGGTCCAGTATTCACCCCTCCACTTT
TRBJ1-5,once,TRBV4-1,TRBD1,CASSQGGGTGGYNQPQHF,TGCGCCAGCAGCCAAGGAGGAGGGACAGGAGGTTACAATCAGCCCCAGCATTTT
TRBJ1-2,NA,TRBV9,TRBD1,CASSVDRGYGYTF,TGTGCCAGCAGCGTCGACAGGGGCTATGGCTACACCTTC
TRBJ2-1,once,TRBV7-9,NA,CASRPKIRVSGNYNEQFF,TGTGCCAGCAGACCGAAAATTAGGGTCTCAGGTAACTACAATGAGCAGTTCTTC
TRBJ1-2,NA,TRBV25-1,NA,CASSDSGQIYGYTF,TGTGCCAGCAGTGATTCGGGACAAATCTATGGCTACACCTTC
TRBJ2-3,NA,TRBV19,NA,CASSRTQTGTDTQYF,TGTGCCAGTAGTCGAACCCAGACAGGCACAGATACGCAGTATTTT
TRBJ2-7,NA,TRBV5-1,TRBD1,CASTRDSREQYF,TGCGCCAGCACTAGGGACAGCCGGGAGCAGTACTTC
TRBJ1-5,few,TRBV7-8,NA,CASSSLGEGRDNQPQHF,TGTGCCAGCAGCTCCCTAGGGGAGGGACGGGACAATCAGCCCCAGCATTTT
TRBJ1-2,once,TRBV15,TRBD1,CATSPGQGDGYTF,TGTGCCACCAGCCCGGGACAGGGTGATGGCTACACCTTC
TRBJ1-5,NA,TRBV15,NA,CATSRRGNQPQHF,TGTGCCACCAGCCGACGGGGTAATCAGCCCCAGCATTTT
TRBJ1-5,NA,TRBV6-5,NA,CASSSGTSAGQPQHF,TGTGCCAGCAGTTCCGGGACCTCGGCCGGTCAGCCCCAGCATTTT
TRBJ2-3,once,TRBV27,NA,CASSLFTGGPDTQYF,TGTGCCAGCAGTTTATTTACCGGAGGGCCAGATACGCAGTATTTT
TRBJ2-7,NA,TRBV11-2,TRBD2,CASSLEGTPREGGEQYF,TGTGCCAGCAGCTTAGAAGGGACCCCCCGGGAGGGCGGCGAGCAGTACTTC
TRBJ1-6,NA,TRBV10-3,NA,CAISESGQGGESPLHF,TGTGCCATCAGTGAGTCGGGGCAGGGAGGGGAGTCACCCCTCCACTTT
TRBJ2-1,NA,TRBV3-1/TRBV3-2,NA,CASSPWGTRGYNEQFF,TGTGCCAGCAGCCCCTGGGGGACTCGAGGCTACAATGAGCAGTTCTTC
TRBJ2-7,NA,TRBV27,NA,CASSSQGATAEQYF,TGTGCCAGCAGTTCACAGGGAGCTACCGCCGAGCAGTACTTC
TRBJ1-1,few,TRBV20-1,NA,CSAPDLTEAFF,TGCAGTGCCCCTGATCTCACTGAAGCTTTCTTT
TRBJ2-1,NA,TRBV24-1,NA,CATSESTSSGYNEQFF,TGTGCCACCAGTGAATCGACTAGTTCGGGGTACAATGAGCAGTTCTTC
TRBJ2-4,NA,TRBV9,TRBD1,CASSIGTGPLLGAKNIQYF,TGTGCCAGCAGCATCGGGACAGGGCCTCTCCTAGGAGCCAAAAACATTCAGTACTTC
TRBJ2-3,NA,TRBV19,NA,CATRTGLLNTDTQYF,TGTGCCACCAGAACGGGACTTCTTAACACAGATACGCAGTATTTT
TRBJ2-2,few,TRBV29-1,TRBD2,CSVTSGNTGELFF,TGCAGCGTGACTAGCGGGAACACCGGGGAGCTGTTTTTT
TRBJ1-5,NA,TRBV27,TRBD1,CASSLKPTGMGLSNQPQHF,TGTGCCAGCAGTTTAAAACCGACAGGGATGGGGTTAAGCAATCAGCCCCAGCATTTT
TRBJ2-2,once,TRBV28,TRBD1,CASSDGQGKTGELFF,TGTGCCAGCAGCGACGGACAGGGGAAAACCGGGGAGCTGTTTTTT